This passage covers 26 T cell receptor beta chains from one sample sequenced in a study of T cells expressing NK-cell markers. One entry per CDR3 protein, without DNA, is what TCRdb gives after re-calling the 5' RACE reads. The sample data list 550,000 or so distinct CDR3 sequences. The sample taken for sequencing was blood T cells: a sorted CD56 or NKG2C T cell subset, CD4+ or CD8+ T cells, or bulk PBMC T cells (not recorded which). Receptors originate from a man between 18 and 35 years old in good health.

The chain is built from TRBV5-1 and TRBJ2-1; TCRdb calls TRBD2, which cannot be checked without DNA. This CDR3 has 14 amino acids. Germline loops: CDR1 SGHRS, CDR2 YFSETQ. CDR3 loop: CASTRSGTINEQFF.

V gene TRBV24-1 combines with J gene TRBJ2-1. Germline V CDR1 and CDR2: KGHDR, SFDVKD. The CDR3 length is 13 residues. This CDR3 reads CATSDRAVNEQFF.

The chain has TRBV12-3 or TRBV12-4 and TRBJ2-2; TCRdb designates TRBD1, a call that cannot be tested without DNA. CDR3 length equals 15 residues. Here the CDR3 reads CASSLARGRTGELFF.

The J gene is TRBJ2-1, the V gene TRBV7-3; the TRBD2 assignment by TCRdb is unverifiable without DNA. The CDR3 is 15 amino acids. Germline V gene sequence: CDR1 SGHTA, CDR2 FQGTGA. The CDR3 region is CASSFSTSGSNEQFF. Variable domain in full (rest from reference TRBV7-3 and TRBJ2-1): GAGVSQTPSNKVTEKGKYVELRCDPISGHTALYWYRQSLGQGPEFLIYFQGTGAADDSGLPNDRFFAVRPEGSVSTLKIQRTERGDSAVYLCASSFSTSGSNEQFFGPGTRLTVL.

The rearrangement links TRBV19 to TRBJ1-4; TCRdb reports TRBD1, a call that lacks DNA to check it against. The CDR3 extends over 13 amino acids. Germline loops: CDR1 LNHDA, CDR2 SQIVND (reference sequence). CDR3 in amino acids: CASSGTVNEKLFF.

V gene TRBV15 combines with J gene TRBJ2-2; the TCRdb call, TRBD2, lacks DNA for checking. Germline values: CDR1 LNHNV, CDR2 YYDKDF (reference sequence). The CDR3 is 17 amino acids. The CDR3 protein is CATSRTAPGPRGGELFF.

This chain connects TRBV5-1 to TRBJ2-4. This CDR3 has 15 residues. Per germline, CDR1 SGHRS and CDR2 YFSETQ. CDR3 residues: CASSLMNGEKNIQYF.

This sequence joins TRBV5-1 and TRBJ2-3. Looked up from germline, CDR1 is SGHRS and CDR2 is YFSETQ. The CDR3 has 14 residues. CDR3 region: CASSPDIRTDTQYF.

The chain uses TRBV7-9 and TRBJ2-5. CDR1 is SEHNR and CDR2 is FQNEAQ in the germline V gene (reference sequence). The CDR3 is 11 residues long. The CDR3 loop reads CASSLEGTQYF.

The chain couples TRBV5-5 to TRBJ2-5. This CDR3 region has 12 residues. From germline, CDR1 is SGHKS and CDR2 YYEKEE (reference sequence). The chain's CDR3 is CASSFPQETQYF.

This sequence joins TRBV12-3 or TRBV12-4 and TRBJ2-7; TCRdb's D call, TRBD1, is unchecked because there is no DNA. CDR3 length: 13 residues. This CDR3 reads CASLRGPQGEQYF.

V gene TRBV5-1 combines with J gene TRBJ2-1; TCRdb's D call of TRBD1 is untestable without DNA. The CDR3 covers 13 residues. Germline assignment: CDR1 SGHRS and CDR2 YFSETQ. The CDR3 here is CASSLLRGDEQFF.

The chain is built from TRBV20-1 and TRBJ2-3; TCRdb selects TRBD2, and the lack of DNA leaves this call unchecked. CDR3 length equals 15 residues. The germline CDR1 and CDR2 sequences are DFQATT and SNEGSKA (reference sequence). The CDR3 spells CSAAPLAARTDTQYF.

The CDR3 region is CSVGTSGIGQPQHF. The chain combines TRBV29-1 with TRBJ1-5. This CDR3 contains 14 residues. Germline V gene lookup returns CDR1 SQVTM and CDR2 ANQGSEA. The entire variable domain, with the rest obtained from reference TRBV29-1 and TRBJ1-5, is as follows: SAVISQKPSRDICQRGTSLTIQCQVDSQVTMMFWYRQQPGQSLTLIATANQGSEATYESGFVIDKFPISRPNLTFSTLTVSNMSPEDSSIYLCSVGTSGIGQPQHFGDGTRLSIL.

The J gene is TRBJ2-7, the V gene TRBV27; TCRdb calls TRBD1, which cannot be checked without DNA. Germline CDR1 is MNHEY and CDR2 is SMNVEV (reference sequence). The CDR3 sequence is 14 residues long. The CDR3 loop is CASSLSGAVGEQYF.

The J gene is TRBJ1-5, the V gene TRBV5-1. The CDR3 covers 16 residues. In germline, CDR1 is SGHRS, CDR2 YFSETQ. CDR3 sequence: CASSPSGPYSNQPQHF.

The CDR3 is CASKVGGRGGTDTQYF. The chain carries TRBV3-1 and TRBJ2-3; TCRdb's D call, TRBD1, is unchecked because there is no DNA. The CDR3 is 16 amino acids. Germline assignment: CDR1 LGHDT and CDR2 YNNKEL (reference sequence).

The chain has TRBV6-5 and TRBJ2-1; no DNA is available, so the TRBD1 call from TCRdb remains unchecked. There are 15 residues in the CDR3. Per germline, CDR1 MNHEY and CDR2 SVGAGI. The CDR3 is CATQPGQVQANEQFF.

This chain links TRBV5-1 with TRBJ2-2; as DNA is missing, the TRBD2 call by TCRdb cannot be tested. Germline-derived CDR1 and CDR2 are SGHRS and YFSETQ. This CDR3 region has 15 residues. CDR3 amino acids: CASMHGTNPPGELFF. Complete variable domain (other parts from reference TRBV5-1 and TRBJ2-2): KAGVTQTPRYLIKTRGQQVTLSCSPISGHRSVSWYQQTPGQGLQFLFEYFSETQRNKGNFPGRFSGRQFSNSRSEMNVSTLELGDSALYLCASMHGTNPPGELFFGEGSRLTVL.

The chain combines TRBV7-2 with TRBJ2-7. CDR3 size: 15 residues. The germline gives CDR1 SGHTA, CDR2 FQGNSA. The CDR3 loop is CASSRSQASSYEQYF.

The chain carries TRBV12-3 or TRBV12-4 and TRBJ2-7; TCRdb gives TRBD1 as the D gene, but with no DNA this cannot be confirmed. The CDR3 totals 13 residues. CDR3 region: CASSSGQDSEQYF.

CDR3 residues: CSVTPSGRAHTQYF. The chain is built from TRBV29-1 and TRBJ2-3; TCRdb designates TRBD2, a call that cannot be tested without DNA. Per the germline V gene, CDR1 is SQVTM and CDR2 is ANQGSEA. The CDR3 is made up of 14 amino acids.

The chain recombines TRBV12-3 or TRBV12-4 with TRBJ1-2. This CDR3 has 14 amino acids. The CDR3: CASTYERRARGYTF.

V gene TRBV20-1 combines with J gene TRBJ1-3; TCRdb designates TRBD1, a call that cannot be tested without DNA. CDR3 length: 16 residues. Germline V gene sequence: CDR1 DFQATT, CDR2 SNEGSKA (reference sequence). CDR3 sequence: CSARDFYALSGNTIYF.

CDR3: CASSLTSGRGPAGELFF. The rearrangement uses TRBV7-3 and TRBJ2-2; TCRdb calls TRBD1, which cannot be checked without DNA. Germline lookup yields CDR1 SGHTA and CDR2 FQGTGA. The CDR3 totals 17 residues.

The chain uses TRBV6-2 or TRBV6-3 and TRBJ1-1. Germline V gene lookup returns CDR1 MNHEY and CDR2 SVGEGT. This CDR3 has 12 amino acids. The chain's CDR3 is CASRRMNTEAFF.